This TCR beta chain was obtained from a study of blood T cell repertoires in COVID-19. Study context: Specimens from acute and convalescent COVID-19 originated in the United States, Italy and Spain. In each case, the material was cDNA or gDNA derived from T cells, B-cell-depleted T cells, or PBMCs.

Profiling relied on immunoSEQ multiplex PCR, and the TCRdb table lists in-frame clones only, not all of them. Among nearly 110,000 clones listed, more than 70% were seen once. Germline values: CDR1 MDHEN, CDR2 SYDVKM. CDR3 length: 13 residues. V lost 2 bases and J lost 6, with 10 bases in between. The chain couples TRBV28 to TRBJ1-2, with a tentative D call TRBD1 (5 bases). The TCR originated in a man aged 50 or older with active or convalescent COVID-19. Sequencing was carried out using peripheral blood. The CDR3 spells CASSLRQIHGYTF. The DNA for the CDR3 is TGTGCCAGCAGTTTAAGACAGATTCATGGCTACACCTTC.